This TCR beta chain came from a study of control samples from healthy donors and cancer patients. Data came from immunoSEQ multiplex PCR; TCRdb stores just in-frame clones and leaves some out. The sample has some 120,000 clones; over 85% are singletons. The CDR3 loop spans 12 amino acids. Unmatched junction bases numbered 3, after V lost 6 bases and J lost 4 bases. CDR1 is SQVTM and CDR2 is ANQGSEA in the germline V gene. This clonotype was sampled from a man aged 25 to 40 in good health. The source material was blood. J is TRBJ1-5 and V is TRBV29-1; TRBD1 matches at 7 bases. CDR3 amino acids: CSVLTGNQPQHF. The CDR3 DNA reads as TGCAGCGTCCTGACAGGGAATCAGCCCCAGCATTTT. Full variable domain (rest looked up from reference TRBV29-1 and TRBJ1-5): SAVISQKPSRDICQRGTSLTIQCQVDSQVTMMFWYRQQPGQSLTLIATANQGSEATYESGFVIDKFPISRPNLTFSTLTVSNMSPEDSSIYLCSVLTGNQPQHFGDGTRLSIL.